The present T cell receptor (beta chain) was sequenced within a study of T cells in Graves' hyperthyroidism and ophthalmopathy. Overall study context: Peripheral blood was obtained at initial diagnosis, preceding any treatment. General study points: Peripheral blood also featured most of the thyroid clonotypes expanded above 0.001.

Diagnostic assessment was based on clinical symptoms, serum thyroxine and TRAb, thyroid ultrasound and orbital computed tomography. PBMCs were sourced from less than 13 ml fresh peripheral blood. Trimming left V 2 bases short and J 10 bases short, with 15 bases between. Per the germline V gene, CDR1 is SGHRS and CDR2 is YFSETQ. The CDR3 is 14 residues long. This clonotype was counted between two and nine times. Its target is not known. Amplification of TCR beta CDR3 regions was performed using RNA transcripts as template. The HTBI primer set was used in a first-round RT-PCR of the TCR CDR3. TCRdb reprocessed the multiplex PCR reads with MiXCR, giving one entry per CDR3 protein. The repertoire consists of a few hundred thousand distinct CDR3 sequences, with roughly 14% occurring once and the leading ten covering 5% to 7%.

The clonotype originates from a woman under 40 with Graves' hyperthyroidism that later progressed to Graves' ophthalmopathy. V is TRBV5-1 and J is TRBJ1-4; D is unresolved. The sample consisted of blood. The CDR3 region is CASSFSGRKGKLFF. CDR3 DNA sequence: TGCGCCAGCAGCTTTTCCGGGAGAAAGGGAAAACTGTTTTTT.